The 24 T cell receptor beta chains reported below all come from one sample, sequenced in a study of early T cells in non-severe SARS-CoV-2 infection. Using its own MiXCR run on the 5' RACE reads, TCRdb lists one record per CDR3 protein. The sample includes more than 65,000 distinct CDR3 sequences, roughly an eighth of them seen just once. Material: whole blood. The receptors come from an adult who was a healthcare worker with PCR-confirmed SARS-CoV-2 infection or an uninfected control (not recorded which).

This clonotype was seen a few times. The gene calls are TRBV5-6 and TRBJ2-1, with D unresolved. CDR3 length: 12 amino acids. Germline CDR1 is SGHDT and CDR2 is YYEEEE. Between the trimmed V and J ends, which lost 3 bases and 10 bases, there was a span of 11 bases. In DNA, the CDR3 is TGTGCCAGCAGCTCGGGCCTTAGAGAGCAGTTCTTC. Translating it yields CASSSGLREQFF.

This clonotype showed up just a few times. This rearrangement joins TRBV5-1 to TRBJ2-5; the match to TRBD2 covers 10 bases. V lost 4 bases and J lost 3; bases outside the gene matches: 9. CDR1 is SGHRS and CDR2 is YFSETQ in the germline V gene. The CDR3 length is 16 residues. DNA of the CDR3: TGCGCCAGCAGCCCTCTAGCGGGGGTCTCTGAAGAGACCCAGTACTTC. Its protein product is CASSPLAGVSEETQYF.

This clonotype was seen ten or more times. The V call is TRBV2, the J call TRBJ2-7; 7 bases map to TRBD2. Germline V gives CDR1 SNHLY, CDR2 FYNNEI. The CDR3 consists of 15 residues. Unmatched junction bases numbered 10, after V lost 3 bases and J lost 5 bases. The CDR3 protein is CASSEGSGQVNEQYF. The CDR3 nucleotides are TGTGCCAGCAGTGAGGGTAGCGGGCAGGTGAACGAGCAGTACTTC. The variable domain in full, completed from reference TRBV2 and TRBJ2-7, reads EPEVTQTPSHQVTQMGQEVILRCVPISNHLYFYWYRQILGQKVEFLVSFYNNEISEKSEIFDDQFSVERPDGSNFTLKIRSTKLEDSAMYFCASSEGSGQVNEQYFGPGTRLTVT.

This clonotype showed up many times. The genes are TRBV6-4 and TRBJ2-1, with 13 bases aligning to TRBD2. V trimming: 2 bases; J trimming: 3 bases; junction bases outside the gene matches: 1. This CDR3 spans 16 amino acids. Germline CDR1 and CDR2: MRHNA and SNTAGT. The CDR3 DNA is TGTGCCAGCAGTGACGGACTAGCGGGGGACTACAATGAGCAGTTCTTC. It yields the protein CASSDGLAGDYNEQFF.

There are many counts of this clonotype. The rearrangement links TRBV24-1 to TRBJ2-1; 9 nucleotides agree with TRBD2. Germline-derived CDR1 and CDR2 are KGHDR and SFDVKD. J was trimmed by 8 bases and V by 5 bases; bases with no gene match: 6. This CDR3 comprises 14 residues. CDR3 protein: CATSADSGRDEQFF. The CDR3 DNA is TGTGCCACCAGTGCCGATAGCGGGAGAGATGAGCAGTTCTTC.

The table lists this clonotype with many counts. The chain employs TRBV7-9 and TRBJ2-3; D tentatively reads TRBD1 or TRBD2 (6 bases each). Trimming removed 10 bases at V and 1 base at J, with 24 bases between. In germline, CDR1 is SEHNR, CDR2 FQNEAQ (reference sequence). The length of the CDR3 is 17 residues. The CDR3 sequence is CATPRAGEDFGTDTQYF. As DNA, the CDR3 is TGTGCCACCCCTCGGGCAGGGGAGGATTTTGGCACAGATACGCAGTATTTT.

CDR3 DNA: TGCAGCGTAACCCAGGGACCTAACGAGTATTTT. Translation gives CSVTQGPNEYF. The V gene is TRBV29-1, the J gene TRBJ2-3; possibly TRBD1 or TRBD2 for D (5 bases each). Germline CDR1 and CDR2: SQVTM and ANQGSEA. The CDR3 runs to 11 residues. The V end was cut by 6 bases, the J end by 13 bases, with 17 bases between.

This clonotype was picked up many times. The chain joins TRBV29-1 to TRBJ2-1; D remains ambiguous. This CDR3 comprises 11 residues. The germline V gene has CDR1 SQVTM and CDR2 ANQGSEA. The V and J ends lost 7 bases and 4 bases respectively, with 8 bases between them. This CDR3 is CSAQLYNEQFF. CDR3 DNA sequence: TGCAGCGCACAGCTTTACAATGAGCAGTTCTTC.

The table lists this clonotype with many counts. In nucleotides, the CDR3 is TGTGCCAGCAGCTTAGGACTTTCGGCCCAGTACTTC. The encoded protein is CASSLGLSAQYF. This chain joins TRBV7-2 and TRBJ2-5; no definite D call. The CDR3 covers 12 residues. Germline values: CDR1 SGHTA, CDR2 FQGNSA. V gave up 1 base and J gave up 9 bases, with 9 bases separating them.

This clonotype was detected ten times or more. A read error may account for a junction end that differs from germline. The rearrangement uses TRBV3-1 and TRBJ2-5, with D uncertain. Per the germline V gene, CDR1 is LGHDT and CDR2 is YNNKEL (reference sequence). The CDR3 contains 15 residues. The CDR3 DNA reads TGTGCCAGCAGCCAAGATCCTGCCTCCCAAAAGACCCAGTACTTC. Protein sequence: CASSQDPASQKTQYF.

This clonotype was seen ten or more times. The chain has TRBV10-1 and TRBJ2-1; 11 bases agree with TRBD1. With V trimmed by 4 bases and J by 0 bases, 5 bases remained unmatched. The CDR3 sequence is 17 residues long. The germline gives CDR1 WNHNN, CDR2 SYGVQD (reference sequence). CDR3 loop: CASSATGTGGSYNEQFF. CDR3 DNA sequence: TGCGCCAGCAGTGCTACCGGGACAGGGGGCTCCTACAATGAGCAGTTCTTC.

This clonotype was seen at least ten times. The chain uses TRBV7-6 and TRBJ2-3; D uncertain. V was clipped by 5 bases and J by 6 bases, with 18 bases between them. The CDR3 has 15 residues. The germline V gene has CDR1 SGHVS and CDR2 FNYEAQ. The CDR3 loop is CASSPSKATMDTQYF. In DNA form, the CDR3 reads TGTGCCAGCAGCCCATCTAAAGCGACCATGGATACGCAGTATTTT.

This clonotype was detected many times. The chain has TRBV28 and TRBJ1-6, with a weak D call TRBD1 (5 bases). There are 16 residues in the CDR3. CDR1 and CDR2 from the germline V gene are MDHEN and SYDVKM. Trimming took off 6 bases at V and 7 bases at J, with 19 bases between the two ends. The CDR3 DNA sequence: TGTGCCAGCAGGGCGGGGTGGGGGATGAACAATTCACCCCTCCACTTT. This gives the protein CASRAGWGMNNSPLHF.

This clonotype was recorded many times. The chain links TRBV6-5 to TRBJ2-6; no reliable D call. The CDR3 totals 17 residues. Germline V gene sequence: CDR1 MNHEY, CDR2 SVGAGI. Trimming pared 5 bases from V and 0 bases from J, leaving 14 bases between. DNA for the CDR3: TGTGCCAGCAGTCCCTGGACGGATCTCTCTGGGGCCAACGTCCTGACTTTC. This translates into CASSPWTDLSGANVLTF.

This clonotype occurred many times. This chain uses TRBV29-1 with TRBJ2-3; 10 nucleotides align to TRBD1. There are 16 residues in the CDR3. V gave up 3 bases and J gave up 1 base; unmatched junction bases: 7. Germline V gene sequence: CDR1 SQVTM, CDR2 ANQGSEA. DNA for the CDR3: TGCAGCGTTGAGTCCCCGGGGACAGGGGGCACAGATACGCAGTATTTT. Translation: CSVESPGTGGTDTQYF.

This clonotype was observed many times. The chain employs TRBV9 and TRBJ2-1; D not certain. Per germline, CDR1 SGDLS and CDR2 YYNGEE. V lost 0 bases, J lost 2 bases, and 9 bases lay in between. The length of the CDR3 is 15 residues. The CDR3 DNA reads TGTGCCAGCAGCGTAGGAGTTAGCCCCTACAATGAGCAGTTCTTC. Protein product: CASSVGVSPYNEQFF.

This rearrangement joins TRBV12-3 or TRBV12-4 to TRBJ2-5; D is uncertain. This CDR3 region has 14 residues. Trimming removed 8 bases from V and 4 bases from J, with 17 bases in between. The CDR3 reads CASCLRLQSETQYF. Written as DNA, the CDR3 is TGTGCCAGCTGCTTGCGGCTCCAGTCAGAGACCCAGTACTTC.

This clonotype was seen at least ten times. This chain links TRBV18 with TRBJ2-3; a possible D gene is TRBD2 (6 bases). CDR3 length: 16 amino acids. CDR1 and CDR2 from the germline V gene are KGHSH and LQKENI. V lost 3 bases, J lost 6 bases, and 19 bases lay in between. The CDR3 protein is CASSPPRGEEGDTQYF. The CDR3 DNA sequence: TGTGCCAGCTCACCCCCACGGGGAGAGGAGGGTGATACGCAGTATTTT.

This clonotype came up many times. J is TRBJ2-7 and V is TRBV3-1, with TRBD2 matching 8 bases. The trim removed 0 bases at V and 3 bases at J, leaving 1 base unmatched. Germline CDR1 LGHDT, CDR2 YNNKEL (reference sequence). CDR3 length: 14 amino acids. The CDR3 DNA reads as TGTGCCAGCAGCCAAGAGGGACTAGGCTACGAGCAGTACTTC. Translated: CASSQEGLGYEQYF.

This clonotype was seen repeatedly, ten times or more. The rearrangement uses TRBV9 and TRBJ1-4; D gene ambiguous. Germline CDR1 and CDR2: SGDLS and YYNGEE. V was shortened by 0 bases and J by 12 bases, with 15 bases between the two germline ends. The CDR3 length is 14 residues. The CDR3: CASSVGGMAAELFF. The CDR3 nucleotides read TGTGCCAGCAGCGTAGGAGGAATGGCGGCGGAACTGTTTTTT. Drawing the rest from reference TRBV9 and TRBJ1-4, the complete variable domain is DSGVTQTPKHLITATGQRVTLRCSPRSGDLSVYWYQQSLDQGLQFLIQYYNGEERAKGNILERFSAQQFPDLHSELNLSSLELGDSALYFCASSVGGMAAELFFGSGTQLSVL.

This clonotype has at least ten counts. The V call is TRBV7-2, the J call TRBJ1-2; no reliable D call. The CDR3 covers 15 residues. The germline V gene has CDR1 SGHTA and CDR2 FQGNSA. V gave up 5 bases and J gave up 4 bases, with 17 bases separating them. This CDR3 is CASSRSTDSAYGYTF. CDR3 DNA sequence: TGTGCCAGCAGCCGCTCAACAGACTCGGCCTATGGCTACACCTTC.

The chain employs TRBV6-5 and TRBJ1-5; weak D call: TRBD1 (5 bases). Trimming removed 3 bases from V and 7 bases from J, with 10 bases in between. The CDR3 spans 13 residues. CDR1 is MNHEY and CDR2 is SVGAGI in the germline V gene. Written as DNA, the CDR3 is TGTGCCAGCAGTTATGGGGGGAAGCAGCCCCAGCATTTT. Its translation: CASSYGGKQPQHF.

This clonotype was recorded many times. V gene TRBV14 combines with J gene TRBJ1-2; maybe TRBD1 (5 bases). V shed 6 bases and J shed 7 bases, with 18 bases lying between them. Germline CDR1 is SGHDN and CDR2 is FVKESK. This CDR3 has 14 amino acids. This CDR3 is CASSRLSRARGYTF. The CDR3 DNA reads as TGTGCCAGCAGTCGGCTTTCCAGGGCGCGTGGCTACACCTTC.

In this sample, this clonotype turned up many times. The CDR3 sequence: CASSSQSPREQYF. In DNA, the CDR3 is TGCGCCAGCAGCTCACAATCGCCCCGCGAGCAGTACTTC. The chain uses TRBV5-1 and TRBJ2-7; no definite D call. Germline V gene sequence: CDR1 SGHRS, CDR2 YFSETQ. Trimming pared 3 bases from V and 6 bases from J, leaving 13 bases between. The CDR3 loop spans 13 amino acids.